These 10 T cell receptor beta chains were sequenced from one sample in a study of naive and memory T cell subsets. Both TRBC1 and TRBC2 were covered by a beta constant-region primer of two equimolar oligonucleotides. TCRdb processed the UMI-ligation and nested PCR reads anew with MiXCR; each CDR3 protein has one entry. This sample has 3,000 or so distinct CDR3 sequences, with 7.3% found just once. Sequencing input: effector memory CD8+ T cells from blood. Subset defined: effector memory, CD45RA- CD27-. The receptors derive from a human donor in good health.

This clonotype was picked up many times. CDR3 coding DNA: TGTGCCAGCAGCTCGACTAGCGCTAGCACAGATACGCAGTATTTT. As protein: CASSSTSASTDTQYF. The chain links TRBV7-9 to TRBJ2-3; the match to TRBD2 covers 8 bases. Germline CDR1 and CDR2: SEHNR and FQNEAQ (reference sequence). J lost 0 bases, V lost 4 bases, and 3 bases had no gene match. The CDR3 extends over 15 amino acids.

The V gene is TRBV20-1, the J gene TRBJ2-1; 8 nucleotides match TRBD2. The germline V gene encodes CDR1 DFQATT and CDR2 SNEGSKA (reference sequence). J gave up 3 bases and V 0 bases, and 13 bases lay outside the gene matches. The CDR3 length is 18 residues. The CDR3, as DNA: TGCAGTGCTAGAGATTTTAGGACGGGACTAGGGGTCTACAATGAGCAGTTCTTC. Translating gives CSARDFRTGLGVYNEQFF.

This clonotype is termed large. J is TRBJ2-7 and V is TRBV7-8, with 10 bases matching TRBD1. The CDR3 is 14 amino acids. The germline gives CDR1 SGHVS, CDR2 FQNEAQ. Trimming removed 5 bases from V and 3 bases from J; junction bases left unmatched: 4. The DNA for the CDR3 is TGTGCCAGCAGCGTGGGACAGGGGAGCTACGAGCAGTACTTC. It codes for CASSVGQGSYEQYF.

This clonotype has just a few counts. The rearrangement links TRBV28 to TRBJ2-2, with 12 bases lining up with TRBD2. This CDR3 comprises 17 residues. Germline trimming cut 5 bases from V and 6 bases from J; bases unmatched to any gene: 10. The germline V gene has CDR1 MDHEN and CDR2 SYDVKM. CDR3 sequence (DNA): TGTGCCAGCAGTCCAACTCCCGGGACTAGCGGGTCCGGGGAGCTGTTTTTT. Its translation is CASSPTPGTSGSGELFF.

This clonotype was recorded many times. This sequence joins TRBV7-8 and TRBJ1-2; maybe TRBD1 (5 bases). The germline V gene has CDR1 SGHVS and CDR2 FQNEAQ. The CDR3 covers 15 residues. The V gene lost 5 bases and the J gene lost 0 bases, with 13 bases spanning the gap. CDR3 in DNA: TGTGCCAGCAGCCTCGGGACGTCGGCTAACTATGGCTACACCTTC. Its translation is CASSLGTSANYGYTF.

This clonotype appeared many times. The J gene is TRBJ1-3, the V gene TRBV20-1; 9 bases are shared with TRBD1. With V trimmed by 3 bases and J by 2 bases, 8 bases remained unmatched. The germline gives CDR1 DFQATT, CDR2 SNEGSKA (reference sequence). The CDR3 totals 16 residues. The CDR3 spells CSARNTGGSAGNTIYF. The DNA of the CDR3 is TGCAGTGCTAGGAACACAGGGGGCTCTGCTGGAAACACCATATATTTT.

This clonotype appeared a few times. The rearrangement joins TRBV6-2 or TRBV6-3 to TRBJ2-7, with 9 bases matching TRBD2. CDR3 length: 19 amino acids. The germline gives CDR1 MNHEY, CDR2 SVGEGT. The junction had 19 bases not matched to a gene; V was cut back by 2 bases and J by 5 bases. CDR3 protein: CASSYEASGKGLHGHEQYF. In nucleotides, the CDR3 is TGTGCCAGCAGTTACGAGGCTAGCGGGAAAGGATTACATGGACACGAGCAGTACTTC.

There are a few counts of this clonotype. This sequence joins TRBV21-1 and TRBJ2-1. TRBV21-1 counts as a pseudogene. The length of the CDR3 is 15 residues. The CDR3 DNA reads TGTGCCAGCAGCAAGTGGCAGCCGTCCTACAATGAGCAGTTCTTC. Amino acids: CASSKWQPSYNEQFF.

This clonotype was found many times. The chain has TRBV6-1 and TRBJ2-3, with 7 bases aligning to TRBD1. CDR1 is MNHNS, CDR2 SASEGT, per germline. The CDR3 covers 13 residues. V dropped 10 bases and J dropped 1; count of bases not matched to a gene: 5. The CDR3 here is CATDREGTDTQYF. The CDR3 nucleotides are TGTGCCACCGACAGGGAAGGCACAGATACGCAGTATTTT.

This clonotype appeared a few times. The chain employs TRBV24-1 and TRBJ1-5, with D perhaps TRBD1 (6 bases). This CDR3 has 15 residues. The V gene lost 3 bases and the J gene lost 3 bases, with 11 bases spanning the gap. Germline V gene lookup returns CDR1 KGHDR and CDR2 SFDVKD. CDR3 region: CATSDADRINQPQHF. In DNA, the CDR3 is TGTGCCACCAGTGATGCCGACAGGATCAATCAGCCCCAGCATTTT.